Included here is one T cell receptor beta chain sequence, with context. In the study's own analysis: The authors estimated nucleated cell counts from reference gene primer amplification. The method was immunoSEQ multiplex PCR; TCRdb's version includes in-frame clones alone and lacks a portion of them. For V, J and clone size, that table is used; D and trimming come from the DNA. This table holds 300,000 to 350,000 clones, approximately 86% found once. These data are taken from a study of blood T cell repertoires in COVID-19. The CDR3 is 18 amino acids. The germline CDR1 and CDR2 sequences are LGHDT and YNNKEL (reference sequence). V was pared by 0 bases and J by 5 bases, with 9 bases of the junction left unmatched.

The receptor was derived from a woman between 40 and 55 years old with acute COVID-19. Sequenced: PBMCs or T cells enriched from blood (not recorded which). The chain carries TRBV3-1 (or the pseudogene TRBV3-2) and TRBJ2-1, with 11 bases lining up with TRBD2. The CDR3 loop reads CASSQDGVAGGPDNEQFF. For the CDR3, the DNA is TGTGCCAGCAGCCAAGATGGGGTAGCGGGGGGGCCGGACAATGAGCAGTTCTTC.